These T cell receptor beta chains were read from a single sample in a study of blood T cell repertoires in COVID-19. Profiled with immunoSEQ multiplex PCR; TCRdb holds only in-frame clones, not every one. The profile shows approximately 150,000 clones, roughly 85% of them singletons. Sequencing was done on a sample of peripheral blood. These receptors were taken from a woman of 80 years or more with acute or convalescent COVID-19. The CDR3 runs from the conserved cysteine through the conserved F or W. The order of the fields is clone size, J gene, D gene, V gene, CDR3 protein, CDR3 DNA. A D gene is named only where the DNA matches it firmly. Expanded clones are given a class, and other clones once, few, many or no size at all.

.,TRBJ2-7,.,TRBV3-1/TRBV3-2,CASSQVLQAAEQYF,TGTGCCAGCAGCCAAGTATTACAGGCGGCCGAGCAGTACTTC
.,TRBJ2-5,TRBD2,TRBV7-9,CASSFTSGGETQYF,TGTGCCAGCAGCTTTACTAGCGGAGGAGAGACCCAGTACTTC
.,TRBJ2-3,TRBD1,TRBV7-2,CASRWTGATDTQYF,TGTGCCAGCAGGTGGACAGGGGCCACAGATACGCAGTATTTT
.,TRBJ2-1,TRBD2,TRBV7-6,CASSPGWGGYNEQFF,TGTGCCAGCAGCCCGGGATGGGGGGGCTACAATGAGCAGTTCTTC
.,TRBJ1-5,.,TRBV11-2,CASSRGVLRPQHF,TGTGCCAGCAGCCGGGGGGTTTTAAGGCCCCAGCATTTT
.,TRBJ1-4,TRBD1,TRBV6-5,CASSYSAGGPGKLFF,TGTGCCAGCAGTTACTCGGCAGGGGGCCCTGGAAAACTGTTTTTT
.,TRBJ1-5,.,TRBV19,CASRGPGDSNQPQHF,TGTGCCAGTAGAGGACCGGGGGATAGCAATCAGCCCCAGCATTTT
few,TRBJ2-5,TRBD1,TRBV7-9,CASSLGTVQETQYF,TGTGCCAGCAGCTTGGGGACAGTTCAAGAGACCCAGTACTTC
.,TRBJ1-1,TRBD1,TRBV5-1,CASSLRGDRGVNTEAFF,TGCGCCAGCAGCTTGAGAGGTGACAGGGGGGTGAACACTGAAGCTTTCTTT
few,TRBJ2-1,.,TRBV6-2/TRBV6-3,CASSPLGSSYNEQFF,TGTGCCAGCAGTCCCCTCGGGAGCTCCTACAATGAGCAGTTCTTC
.,TRBJ1-1,.,TRBV30,CAWILGEAFF,TGTGCCTGGATTCTAGGTGAAGCTTTCTTT
.,TRBJ1-4,TRBD1,TRBV4-3,CASSQDTQGAYEKLFF,TGCGCCAGCAGCCAAGATACTCAGGGGGCATATGAAAAACTGTTTTTT
.,TRBJ2-7,TRBD1,TRBV24-1,CATSALTGGAKQYF,TGTGCCACCAGTGCCCTGACAGGGGGCGCGAAGCAGTACTTC